Given below is one T cell receptor beta chain in context. This specimen comes from a study of blood T cells in healthy people across ages. It was with a sample-barcoded 5' primer and a J-beta primer mix that a second PCR of roughly 7 to 12 cycles was run. One entry per CDR3 protein results from TCRdb running MiXCR on the 5' RACE reads. The sample shows around 1,500,000 distinct CDR3 sequences, approximately 40% of them seen only once. Germline loops: CDR1 SGHAT, CDR2 FQNNGV. This CDR3 has 15 residues. Sequencing was performed on blood. This clonotype was sampled from a woman under 30 in good health. The chain carries TRBV11-2 and TRBJ2-4; TRBD1 aligns across 8 bases. The J call may be wrong; the DNA end is better matched by TRBJ2-7. CDR3 amino acids: CASSWSQGGMNEQYF. The CDR3 DNA reads as TGTGCCAGCAGCTGGTCACAGGGGGGTATGAACGAGCAGTACTTC.